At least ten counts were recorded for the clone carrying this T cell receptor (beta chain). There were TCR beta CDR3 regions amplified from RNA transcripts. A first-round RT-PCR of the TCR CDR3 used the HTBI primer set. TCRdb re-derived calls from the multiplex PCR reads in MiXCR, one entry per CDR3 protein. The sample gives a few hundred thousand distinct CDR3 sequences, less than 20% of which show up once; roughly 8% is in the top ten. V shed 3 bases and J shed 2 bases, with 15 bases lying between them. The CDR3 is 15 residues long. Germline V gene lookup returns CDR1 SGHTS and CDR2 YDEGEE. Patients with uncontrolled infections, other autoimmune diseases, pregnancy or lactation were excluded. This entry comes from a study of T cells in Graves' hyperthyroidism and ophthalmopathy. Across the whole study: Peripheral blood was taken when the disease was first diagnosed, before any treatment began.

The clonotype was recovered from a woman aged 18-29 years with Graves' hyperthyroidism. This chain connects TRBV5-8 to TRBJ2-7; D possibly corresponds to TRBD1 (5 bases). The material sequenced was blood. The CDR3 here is CASSYLGRETYEQYF. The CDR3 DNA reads TGTGCCAGCAGCTACCTGGGCAGGGAAACCTACGAGCAGTACTTC.